A selection of T cell receptor beta chains follows, all from one sample in a study of blood T cell repertoires in COVID-19. The data were produced by immunoSEQ multiplex PCR, yet TCRdb's version contains in-frame clones alone and is incomplete. The sample yields under 350,000 clones, 86% seen once. Source material: peripheral blood. The receptors were sampled from a man aged 18 to 35 with active or convalescent COVID-19. CDR3s include the opening cysteine and the closing phenylalanine or tryptophan. Fields, in order: CDR3 protein, CDR3 DNA, CDR3 length, D gene, clone size, V gene, J gene. A D gene is named only where the DNA matches it firmly. A row's size may be missing; if present it is once, few, many or a size class.

cdr3_aa: CASSLVLGTDEQYF
cdr3_nt: TGCGCCAGCAGCTTGGTCTTAGGTACAGACGAGCAGTACTTC
cdr3_length: 14
d_call: NA
clone_size: NA
v_call: TRBV5-1
j_call: TRBJ2-7

cdr3_aa: CASSRGESAYEQYF
cdr3_nt: TGTGCCAGCAGCCGCGGGGAGTCCGCCTACGAGCAGTACTTC
cdr3_length: 14
d_call: NA
clone_size: few
v_call: TRBV13
j_call: TRBJ2-7

cdr3_aa: CASSLQGPNTGELFF
cdr3_nt: TGTGCCAGCAGCTTACAGGGGCCAAACACCGGGGAGCTGTTTTTT
cdr3_length: 15
d_call: NA
clone_size: NA
v_call: TRBV7-3
j_call: TRBJ2-2

cdr3_aa: CASIQSRAIYF
cdr3_nt: TGTGCCAGCATCCAGTCCAGGGCCATATATTTT
cdr3_length: 11
d_call: NA
clone_size: NA
v_call: TRBV28
j_call: TRBJ1-3

cdr3_aa: CASSVVLTASGTGELFF
cdr3_nt: TGTGCCAGCAGCGTAGTCCTAACGGCTAGCGGGACCGGGGAGCTGTTTTTT
cdr3_length: 17
d_call: TRBD2
clone_size: NA
v_call: TRBV9
j_call: TRBJ2-2

cdr3_aa: CASRPDSQETQYF
cdr3_nt: TGTGCCAGCAGGCCGGACAGTCAAGAGACCCAGTACTTC
cdr3_length: 13
d_call: NA
clone_size: NA
v_call: TRBV12-3/TRBV12-4
j_call: TRBJ2-5

cdr3_aa: CASSYTRGSGSYNEQFF
cdr3_nt: TGTGCCAGCAGCTATACCCGAGGGAGCGGGAGTTACAATGAGCAGTTCTTC
cdr3_length: 17
d_call: TRBD2
clone_size: NA
v_call: TRBV7-2
j_call: TRBJ2-1

cdr3_aa: CASSAPRDSSGNTIYF
cdr3_nt: TGTGCCAGCAGCGCCCCCAGGGACAGCTCTGGAAACACCATATATTTT
cdr3_length: 16
d_call: TRBD1
clone_size: NA
v_call: TRBV9
j_call: TRBJ1-3

cdr3_aa: CASGPTGENSPLHF
cdr3_nt: TGTGCCAGCGGACCGACAGGGGAAAATTCACCCCTCCACTTT
cdr3_length: 14
d_call: TRBD1
clone_size: NA
v_call: TRBV6-5
j_call: TRBJ1-6

cdr3_aa: CATSGAGVEESTQYF
cdr3_nt: TGTGCCACCAGTGGGGCAGGGGTTGAGGAGTCGACCCAGTACTTC
cdr3_length: 15
d_call: NA
clone_size: once
v_call: TRBV24-1
j_call: TRBJ2-5

cdr3_aa: CASSGPSSYEQYF
cdr3_nt: TGTGCCAGCAGTGGCCCTAGCTCCTACGAGCAGTACTTC
cdr3_length: 13
d_call: NA
clone_size: NA
v_call: TRBV2
j_call: TRBJ2-7

cdr3_aa: CASSPFGFGGNTIYF
cdr3_nt: TGCGCCAGCAGCCCGTTCGGATTCGGGGGGAACACCATATATTTT
cdr3_length: 15
d_call: NA
clone_size: NA
v_call: TRBV4-1
j_call: TRBJ1-3

cdr3_aa: CSVLRTGGHSMNTEAFF
cdr3_nt: TGCAGCGTGCTACGGACAGGGGGACACTCCATGAACACTGAAGCTTTCTTT
cdr3_length: 17
d_call: TRBD1
clone_size: NA
v_call: TRBV29-1
j_call: TRBJ1-1

cdr3_aa: CASRNKKVWTSDTYEQYF
cdr3_nt: TGCGCCAGCAGGAATAAAAAAGTCTGGACTAGCGATACCTACGAGCAGTACTTC
cdr3_length: 18
d_call: TRBD2
clone_size: NA
v_call: TRBV5-1
j_call: TRBJ2-7

cdr3_aa: CASSSLGTSATDTQYF
cdr3_nt: TGTGCCAGCAGCTCACTCGGGACTAGCGCTACAGATACGCAGTATTTT
cdr3_length: 16
d_call: TRBD2
clone_size: NA
v_call: TRBV5-6
j_call: TRBJ2-3

cdr3_aa: CASSLTVSNYGYTF
cdr3_nt: TGTGCCAGCAGTTTAACAGTGTCGAACTATGGCTACACCTTC
cdr3_length: 14
d_call: NA
clone_size: NA
v_call: TRBV28
j_call: TRBJ1-2

cdr3_aa: CASSQDSEVGGNTIYF
cdr3_nt: TGTGCCAGCAGCCAAGATAGCGAGGTGGGGGGAAACACCATATATTTT
cdr3_length: 16
d_call: NA
clone_size: once
v_call: TRBV3-1/TRBV3-2
j_call: TRBJ1-3

cdr3_aa: CASSLGQNGNSPLHF
cdr3_nt: TGCGCCAGCAGCTTGGGACAGAACGGGAATTCACCCCTCCACTTT
cdr3_length: 15
d_call: NA
clone_size: NA
v_call: TRBV5-1
j_call: TRBJ1-6

cdr3_aa: CASSEAGTGGAEQYF
cdr3_nt: TGTGCCAGCAGTGAAGCGGGGACAGGGGGCGCCGAGCAGTACTTC
cdr3_length: 15
d_call: TRBD1
clone_size: many
v_call: TRBV6-1
j_call: TRBJ2-7

cdr3_aa: CASSPGLADQETQYF
cdr3_nt: TGTGCCAGCAGCCCCGGCCTAGCGGACCAAGAGACCCAGTACTTC
cdr3_length: 15
d_call: TRBD2
clone_size: NA
v_call: TRBV4-2
j_call: TRBJ2-5

cdr3_aa: CASSFGQGDGNEQFF
cdr3_nt: TGTGCCAGCAGCTTTGGGCAGGGGGACGGGAATGAGCAGTTCTTC
cdr3_length: 15
d_call: TRBD1
clone_size: NA
v_call: TRBV7-3
j_call: TRBJ2-1

cdr3_aa: CASSLWGDTQYF
cdr3_nt: TGTGCCAGCAGCCTATGGGGCGATACGCAGTATTTT
cdr3_length: 12
d_call: NA
clone_size: NA
v_call: TRBV4-2
j_call: TRBJ2-3

cdr3_aa: CASRTGTHVEAFF
cdr3_nt: TGTGCCAGCAGAACAGGGACGCATGTTGAAGCTTTCTTT
cdr3_length: 13
d_call: NA
clone_size: once
v_call: TRBV6-5
j_call: TRBJ1-1

cdr3_aa: CASSRVAGETQYF
cdr3_nt: TGTGCCAGCAGTAGAGTAGCAGGGGAGACCCAGTACTTC
cdr3_length: 13
d_call: NA
clone_size: NA
v_call: TRBV6-5
j_call: TRBJ2-5

cdr3_aa: CASKGAENTGELFF
cdr3_nt: TGTGCATCCAAGGGGGCAGAGAACACCGGGGAGCTGTTTTTT
cdr3_length: 14
d_call: TRBD1
clone_size: NA
v_call: TRBV19
j_call: TRBJ2-2

cdr3_aa: CASSRSDRDEETQYF
cdr3_nt: TGCGCCAGCAGCCGCTCGGACAGGGACGAAGAGACCCAGTACTTC
cdr3_length: 15
d_call: TRBD1
clone_size: NA
v_call: TRBV5-1
j_call: TRBJ2-5

cdr3_aa: CASSPGGGQGYTF
cdr3_nt: TGTGCCAGCAGCCCCGGGGGGGGTCAGGGCTACACCTTC
cdr3_length: 13
d_call: NA
clone_size: NA
v_call: TRBV11-2
j_call: TRBJ1-2

cdr3_aa: CASSWGGADTQYF
cdr3_nt: TGTGCCAGCAGCTGGGGCGGGGCAGATACGCAGTATTTT
cdr3_length: 13
d_call: NA
clone_size: NA
v_call: TRBV13
j_call: TRBJ2-3

cdr3_aa: CASSAAPSFSETQYF
cdr3_nt: TGTGCCAGCAGTGCAGCACCTAGCTTCTCAGAGACCCAGTACTTC
cdr3_length: 15
d_call: NA
clone_size: NA
v_call: TRBV6-1
j_call: TRBJ2-5